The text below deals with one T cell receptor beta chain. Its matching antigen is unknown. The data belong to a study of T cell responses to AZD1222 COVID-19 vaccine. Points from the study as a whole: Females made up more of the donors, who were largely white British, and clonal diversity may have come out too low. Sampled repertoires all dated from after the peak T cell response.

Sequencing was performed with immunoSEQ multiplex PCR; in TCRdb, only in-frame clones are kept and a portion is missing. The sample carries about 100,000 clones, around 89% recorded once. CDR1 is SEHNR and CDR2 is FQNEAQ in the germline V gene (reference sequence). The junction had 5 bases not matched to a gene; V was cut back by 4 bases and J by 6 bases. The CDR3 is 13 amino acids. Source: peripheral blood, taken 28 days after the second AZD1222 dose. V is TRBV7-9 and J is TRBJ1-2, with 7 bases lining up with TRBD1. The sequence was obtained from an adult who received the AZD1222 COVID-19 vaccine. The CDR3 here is CASSSQGWNGYTF. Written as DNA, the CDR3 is TGTGCCAGCAGCTCACAGGGGTGGAATGGCTACACCTTC.